The 28 T cell receptor beta chains below come from one sample, sequenced in a study of OX40 agonist ivuxolimab in advanced cancers. Using immunoSEQ multiplex PCR, the repertoire was profiled, and TCRdb retains in-frame clones only, with some absent. The data show 55,000 to 70,000 clones, around four fifths seen once. Sequences were derived from CD4+ or CD8+ T cells sorted from blood, sampled in a trial of the OX40 agonist ivuxolimab. The source is an adult with an advanced solid tumor such as melanoma, head and neck, liver or kidney cancer.

V gene TRBV5-1 combines with J gene TRBJ2-2; no definite D call. The ends were cut back, 0 bases at V and 3 bases at J, with 6 bases in the middle. The CDR3 is 14 amino acids. The germline CDR1 and CDR2 sequences are SGHRS and YFSETQ. CDR3 in amino acids: CASSLAPDTGELFF. DNA for the CDR3: TGCGCCAGCAGCTTGGCCCCCGACACCGGGGAGCTGTTTTTT.

This clone was seen once. This chain links TRBV30 with TRBJ2-7; D not resolved. V was trimmed by 0 bases and J by 3 bases, leaving 6 bases between them. This CDR3 is built from 12 residues. Germline V gene lookup returns CDR1 GTSNPN and CDR2 SVGIG (reference sequence). For the CDR3, the DNA is TGTGCCTGGAGTGTAATAAGCTACGAGCAGTACTTC. Amino acid sequence: CAWSVISYEQYF.

This chain links TRBV11-2 with TRBJ2-3; perhaps D is TRBD1 or TRBD2 (5 bases each). CDR1 SGHAT and CDR2 FQNNGV come from the germline V gene. This CDR3 has 14 amino acids. The V gene lost 8 bases and the J gene lost 1 base, with 13 bases spanning the gap. The CDR3, as DNA: TGTGCCAGCGGGGTTGGGGGTGGCACAGATACGCAGTATTTT. Its translation is CASGVGGGTDTQYF.

This sequence joins TRBV5-4 and TRBJ2-5; 8 bases agree with TRBD1. The CDR3 is made up of 14 amino acids. V dropped 4 bases and J dropped 3; count of bases not matched to a gene: 5. Germline V gene lookup returns CDR1 SGHNT and CDR2 YYREEE (reference sequence). CDR3 DNA sequence: TGTGCCAGCAGCCTACGGACAGGGAAAGAGACCCAGTACTTC. Protein sequence: CASSLRTGKETQYF.

The genes are TRBV11-1 and TRBJ2-5; a possible D gene is TRBD1 (5 bases). The CDR3 totals 14 residues. The germline V gene has CDR1 SGHAT and CDR2 FQDESV (reference sequence). The ends were cut back, 2 bases at V and 7 bases at J, with 14 bases in the middle. This chain's CDR3 is CASSLFQGMGTQYF. DNA of the CDR3: TGTGCCAGCAGCTTATTTCAGGGAATGGGGACCCAGTACTTC.

The rearrangement uses TRBV7-2 and TRBJ2-1; D gene unclear. The germline V gene has CDR1 SGHTA and CDR2 FQGNSA. The ends were cut back, 1 base at V and 6 bases at J, with 13 bases in the middle. The CDR3 has 15 amino acids. The CDR3 region has the DNA TGTGCCAGCAGCTTAGTGGCTAGGCCCACCAATGAGCAGTTCTTC. This translates into CASSLVARPTNEQFF. The full variable domain, its missing parts supplied by reference TRBV7-2 and TRBJ2-1, is GAGVSQSPSNKVTEKGKDVELRCDPISGHTALYWYRQSLGQGLEFLIYFQGNSAPDKSGLPSDRFSAERTGGSVSTLTIQRTQQEDSAVYLCASSLVARPTNEQFFGPGTRLTVL.

The chain links TRBV9 to TRBJ2-5, with D tentatively TRBD2 (6 bases). Germline V CDR1 and CDR2: SGDLS, YYNGEE. Trimming took off 0 bases at V and 9 bases at J, with 15 bases between the two ends. The CDR3 loop spans 14 amino acids. The CDR3 is CASSVGHLSGAQYF. CDR3 sequence (DNA): TGTGCCAGCAGCGTAGGTCACCTTTCGGGGGCCCAGTACTTC.

The rearrangement uses TRBV30 and TRBJ1-1; no clear D gene. Germline V gene sequence: CDR1 GTSNPN, CDR2 SVGIG (reference sequence). Trimming removed 0 bases from V and 9 bases from J, with 17 bases in between. CDR3 length: 14 residues. The CDR3 DNA follows: TGTGCCTGGAGTGTACACTCTGGGATGGGGAAAGCTTTCTTT. It is translated as CAWSVHSGMGKAFF.

This sequence joins TRBV4-3 and TRBJ1-1; TRBD1 matches at 7 bases. This CDR3 is built from 14 residues. J gave up 8 bases and V 1 base, and 7 bases lay outside the gene matches. CDR1 is LGHNA and CDR2 is YSLEER in the germline V gene. Here the CDR3 DNA reads TGCGCCAGCAGCCAAGCCCGGGACAGTAGAGAAGCTTTCTTT. Its protein product is CASSQARDSREAFF.

This clone was detected only once. The genes are TRBV28 and TRBJ2-5; D is unresolved. The CDR3 has 16 amino acids. Germline-derived CDR1 and CDR2 are MDHEN and SYDVKM. Deletions cut 5 bases from V and 1 base from J, with 17 bases between. The CDR3 loop reads CASSIAPAGPQETQYF. In DNA form, the CDR3 reads TGTGCCAGCAGTATTGCCCCCGCCGGGCCCCAAGAGACCCAGTACTTC.

The chain employs TRBV6-6 and TRBJ2-7; 9 bases agree with TRBD1. This CDR3 contains 13 residues. The germline CDR1 and CDR2 sequences are MNHNY and SVGAGI (reference sequence). Trimming at V came to 8 bases and at J to 4 bases, leaving 6 bases not matched to a gene. The CDR3 region has the DNA TGTGCCAGCCGGGGGACAGGGTATTACGAGCAGTACTTC. It yields the protein CASRGTGYYEQYF.

The V and J genes are TRBV30 and TRBJ2-3; the D gene is possibly TRBD1 (5 bases). CDR1 GTSNPN and CDR2 SVGIG come from the germline V gene (reference sequence). The V and J ends lost 2 bases and 6 bases respectively, with 21 bases between them. The CDR3 spans 16 residues. In DNA form, the CDR3 reads TGTGCCTGGAGTCAGGGTTCGAGTTTAAGTCGGGATACGCAGTATTTT. Its protein is CAWSQGSSLSRDTQYF.

The gene calls are TRBV19 and TRBJ2-5, with 7 bases fitting TRBD1. The better agreement between TRBJ2-7 and the DNA end casts doubt on the J call. The CDR3 spans 13 residues. CDR1 is LNHDA, CDR2 SQIVND, per germline (reference sequence). The CDR3 is CASSDRVQYEQYF. As DNA, the CDR3 is TGTGCCAGTAGCGACAGGGTACAGTACGAGCAGTACTTC.

The rearrangement uses TRBV19 and TRBJ1-1, with 7 nucleotides matching TRBD1. The CDR3 runs to 15 residues. V lost 3 bases, J lost 0 bases, and 4 bases stayed unmatched. Germline V gene lookup returns CDR1 LNHDA and CDR2 SQIVND (reference sequence). The CDR3 coding sequence is TGTGCCAGTAGTATTAGAGGGACAGTGAACACTGAAGCTTTCTTT. Translated: CASSIRGTVNTEAFF.

V is TRBV11-1 and J is TRBJ2-2, with unresolved D. The germline V and J ends were trimmed by 4 bases and 1 base, with 13 bases remaining between them. CDR3 length equals 16 residues. From germline, CDR1 is SGHAT and CDR2 FQDESV (reference sequence). The CDR3 here is CASSSLPAENTGELFF. In DNA form, the CDR3 reads TGTGCCAGCAGCTCCTTGCCGGCCGAGAACACCGGGGAGCTGTTTTTT.

The chain has TRBV5-6 and TRBJ2-3; 9 bases are shared with TRBD2. Germline CDR1 and CDR2: SGHDT and YYEEEE. V lost 0 bases, J lost 3 bases, and 11 bases stayed unmatched. This CDR3 contains 18 residues. The CDR3 DNA sequence: TGTGCCAGCAGCTTGGGCCCACTAGCGGGTCCCCGGACAGATACGCAGTATTTT. Its translation: CASSLGPLAGPRTDTQYF. Complete variable domain (other parts from reference TRBV5-6 and TRBJ2-3): DAGVTQSPTHLIKTRGQQVTLRCSPKSGHDTVSWYQQALGQGPQFIFQYYEEEERQRGNFPDRFSGHQFPNYSSELNVNALLLGDSALYLCASSLGPLAGPRTDTQYFGPGTRLTVL.

The chain has TRBV7-9 and TRBJ2-5; D unclear. V dropped 4 bases and J dropped 5 bases, with 14 bases sitting between them. CDR1 SEHNR and CDR2 FQNEAQ come from the germline V gene (reference sequence). This CDR3 has 14 residues. The CDR3 DNA reads TGTGCCAGCAGCTCCTCGGAAGGTTGGGAGACCCAGTACTTC. Amino acids: CASSSSEGWETQYF.

CDR3 bases: TGTGCCAGCTCAGCGGGAGGTGTTGGCGAGACCCAGTACTTC. It encodes CASSAGGVGETQYF. The chain carries TRBV2 and TRBJ2-5; 9 nucleotides line up with TRBD2. The trim removed 8 bases at V and 5 bases at J, leaving 9 bases unmatched. This CDR3 contains 14 residues. From germline, CDR1 is SNHLY and CDR2 FYNNEI.

This clone was recorded only once. The V call is TRBV11-3, the J call TRBJ2-3, with 8 bases fitting TRBD1. The CDR3 contains 15 residues. In germline, CDR1 is SGHNT, CDR2 YENEEA. After removal of 5 bases from V and 2 bases from J, the junction contained 6 bases not matched to a gene. The CDR3 loop reads CASSPGTGDTDTQYF. CDR3 sequence (DNA): TGTGCCAGCAGCCCGGGGACAGGAGACACAGATACGCAGTATTTT.

The J gene is TRBJ2-7, the V gene TRBV28, with D possibly being TRBD2 (5 bases). V lost 10 bases, J lost 5 bases, and 18 bases lay in between. The CDR3 length is 13 residues. The germline V gene has CDR1 MDHEN and CDR2 SYDVKM. CDR3 amino acids: CATQTADLHEQYF. CDR3 bases: TGTGCCACCCAAACAGCGGACCTCCACGAGCAGTACTTC.

This clone was recorded once. DNA of the CDR3: TGTGCCAGCAGTGAGGTCAGGGGGGACTATGGCTACACCTTC. The encoded protein is CASSEVRGDYGYTF. This chain uses TRBV2 with TRBJ1-2, with TRBD1 matching 7 bases. The germline CDR1 and CDR2 sequences are SNHLY and FYNNEI. The ends lost 3 bases at V and 3 bases at J; junction bases unmatched: 4. The CDR3 has 14 amino acids.

The V call is TRBV6-5, the J call TRBJ2-5; D might be TRBD2 (5 bases). This CDR3 is 15 amino acids long. Germline values: CDR1 MNHEY, CDR2 SVGAGI. Trimming shortened V by 7 bases and J by 2 bases, and 17 bases separated the two germline ends. This CDR3 reads CASKTSPSSQETQYF. CDR3 DNA sequence: TGTGCCAGCAAAACGTCCCCTAGCTCACAAGAGACCCAGTACTTC.

This chain connects TRBV6-5 to TRBJ1-2; perhaps TRBD1 as D (6 bases). This CDR3 contains 14 residues. CDR1 and CDR2 from the germline V gene are MNHEY and SVGAGI. The V end lost 6 bases, the J end lost 7 bases, and 18 bases lay between the germline ends. CDR3 region: CASSETGAAFGYTF. The DNA for the CDR3 is TGTGCCAGCAGCGAGACAGGCGCCGCTTTTGGCTACACCTTC.

The chain joins TRBV6-6 to TRBJ2-5; D perhaps matches TRBD2 (6 bases). Trimming took 5 bases from V and 3 from J, leaving 16 bases between them. Germline values: CDR1 MNHNY, CDR2 SVGAGI (reference sequence). The CDR3 is 15 amino acids. CDR3 in DNA: TGTGCCAGCAGTCCATCGGGACTTACTGAAGAGACCCAGTACTTC. As protein: CASSPSGLTEETQYF.

This chain connects TRBV28 to TRBJ2-4; 7 nucleotides align to TRBD2. The CDR3 runs 15 residues. The V and J ends lost 5 bases and 6 bases, in that order; junction bases with no gene match: 10. In germline, CDR1 is MDHEN, CDR2 SYDVKM. CDR3 sequence (DNA): TGTGCCAGCAGTCCGGCGGGAGTGAGCGGAAACATTCAGTACTTC. Protein product: CASSPAGVSGNIQYF.

This clone was seen a single time. V gene TRBV28 combines with J gene TRBJ2-2; possible D gene TRBD1, 5 bases. Trimming stripped 2 bases from V and 6 bases from J, with 16 bases between. The CDR3 sequence is 16 residues long. In germline, CDR1 is MDHEN, CDR2 SYDVKM. CDR3 region: CASSLSMAAGSGELFF. As DNA, the CDR3 is TGTGCCAGCAGTTTAAGCATGGCAGCAGGGTCCGGGGAGCTGTTTTTT.

This clone was picked up one time. This rearrangement joins TRBV6-5 to TRBJ2-1; TRBD1 agrees at 9 bases. The CDR3 loop spans 11 amino acids. Germline V CDR1 and CDR2: MNHEY, SVGAGI. The junction had 5 bases not matched to a gene; V was cut back by 6 bases and J by 14 bases. CDR3 DNA sequence: TGTGCCAGCAGGACCCGGGACAGGGAGTTCTTC. This codes for CASRTRDREFF.

V is TRBV27 and J is TRBJ2-3; D may be TRBD2 (6 bases). Germline loops: CDR1 MNHEY, CDR2 SMNVEV (reference sequence). Trimming took 6 bases from V and 0 from J, leaving 10 bases between them. This CDR3 is built from 14 residues. For the CDR3, the DNA is TGTGCCAGCAGGGTAGCGGCTAGCACAGATACGCAGTATTTT. Protein sequence: CASRVAASTDTQYF.